The 20 T cell receptor beta chains given below trace back to one sample, sequenced in a study of response to subunit inactivated influenza vaccine. TCRdb fed the RT-PCR reads into MiXCR, producing one record per CDR3 protein. The data show about 480,000 distinct CDR3 sequences, with approximately 11% seen just once and 12% held by the top ten. Here the sequenced sample was PBMCs from blood, taken 45 days after vaccination. All receptors derive from a man in his fifties who received an inactivated influenza vaccine.

V and J are TRBV12-3 or TRBV12-4 and TRBJ1-2, with D unresolved. Trimming left V 5 bases short and J 4 bases short, with 8 bases between. This CDR3 has 12 residues. In nucleotides, the CDR3 is TGTGCCAGCAGTGCCTGGGCCTATGGCTACACCTTC. It yields the protein CASSAWAYGYTF.

The V and J genes are TRBV20-1 and TRBJ1-6; 8 bases match TRBD1. Trimming at V came to 3 bases and at J to 7 bases, leaving 11 bases not matched to a gene. The CDR3 length is 16 residues. CDR1 and CDR2 from the germline V gene are DFQATT and SNEGSKA (reference sequence). CDR3 residues: CSARPDRVVGNSPLHF. The CDR3 coding sequence is TGCAGTGCTAGGCCGGACAGGGTGGTTGGGAATTCACCCCTCCACTTT.

This clonotype was detected only a few times. V and J are TRBV6-5 and TRBJ2-1, with TRBD2 identical over 7 bases. CDR1 and CDR2 from the germline V gene are MNHEY and SVGAGI. The trim removed 4 bases at V and 4 bases at J, leaving 7 bases unmatched. The CDR3 runs 15 residues. The DNA of the CDR3 is TGTGCCAGCAGTTTACGACTAGCCCCTTACAATGAGCAGTTCTTC. Its protein is CASSLRLAPYNEQFF.

The sample holds a few counts of this clonotype. The chain recombines TRBV11-1 with TRBJ2-6, with 8 bases aligning to TRBD1. The V gene's germline CDR1 is SGHAT and CDR2 FQDESV (reference sequence). The CDR3 spans 20 residues. V lost 2 bases, J lost 0 bases, and 12 bases stayed unmatched. CDR3 sequence: CASSLYWTGQGPSGANVLTF. As DNA, the CDR3 is TGTGCCAGCAGCTTATATTGGACCGGACAGGGACCCTCTGGGGCCAACGTCCTGACTTTC.

Many counts were recorded for this clonotype. V gene TRBV4-3 combines with J gene TRBJ2-7, with no clear D. CDR3 length: 16 amino acids. Germline CDR1 and CDR2: LGHNA and YSLEER. The V and J ends lost 0 bases and 2 bases respectively, with 14 bases between them. CDR3 amino acids: CASSQDFYNLPYEQYF. The DNA of the CDR3 is TGCGCCAGCAGCCAAGATTTCTATAATCTCCCCTACGAGCAGTACTTC.

This clonotype was observed at least ten times. The genes are TRBV7-9 and TRBJ2-7; D remains ambiguous. Germline CDR1 and CDR2: SEHNR and FQNEAQ (reference sequence). This CDR3 is built from 11 residues. Trimming removed 5 bases at V and 5 bases at J, with 7 bases between. The chain's CDR3 is CASSLRNEQYF. CDR3 sequence (DNA): TGTGCCAGCAGCCTAAGAAACGAGCAGTACTTC.

In its sample, this clonotype was seen many times. The J gene is TRBJ1-1, the V gene TRBV7-8; D is ambiguous. Germline CDR1 SGHVS, CDR2 FQNEAQ. The CDR3 totals 14 residues. V gave up 4 bases and J gave up 3 bases, with 12 bases separating them. The CDR3, as DNA: TGTGCCAGCAGCTCCCAGTCCGGGCACACTGAAGCTTTCTTT. The encoded protein is CASSSQSGHTEAFF.

The chain couples TRBV30 to TRBJ2-2, with 15 bases identical to TRBD2. Per the germline V gene, CDR1 is GTSNPN and CDR2 is SVGIG (reference sequence). The CDR3 spans 17 residues. V trimming: 3 bases; J trimming: 5 bases; junction bases outside the gene matches: 7. The CDR3 here is CAWSLGLAGGRTGELFF. CDR3 sequence (DNA): TGTGCCTGGAGCCTAGGACTAGCGGGGGGGCGAACCGGGGAGCTGTTTTTT.

The chain joins TRBV30 to TRBJ2-3, with 9 bases fitting TRBD2. This CDR3 spans 13 amino acids. V was pared by 7 bases and J by 6 bases, with 8 bases of the junction left unmatched. Germline values: CDR1 GTSNPN, CDR2 SVGIG (reference sequence). DNA of the CDR3: TGTGCCTCCTTCAGCGGGGGGTGGGATACGCAGTATTTT. Translation: CASFSGGWDTQYF.

This clonotype has more than one count but fewer than ten. The chain uses TRBV7-9 and TRBJ2-7, with D uncertain. V lost 1 base, J lost 6 bases, and 13 bases lay in between. The CDR3 loop spans 14 amino acids. The germline V gene encodes CDR1 SEHNR and CDR2 FQNEAQ (reference sequence). CDR3 bases: TGTGCCAGCAGCTTAGGGTCAGGTACGGGCGAGCAGTACTTC. It specifies CASSLGSGTGEQYF.

V and J are TRBV6-2 or TRBV6-3 and TRBJ1-4; D uncertain. Germline CDR1 is MNHEY and CDR2 is SVGEGT. The CDR3 loop spans 15 amino acids. V was trimmed by 6 bases and J by 0 bases, leaving 11 bases between them. CDR3 coding DNA: TGTGCCAGCAGCTCCAGGAGTCCAACTAATGAAAAACTGTTTTTT. Translation gives CASSSRSPTNEKLFF.

The chain carries TRBV12-3 or TRBV12-4 and TRBJ2-7; D call uncertain. The germline V and J ends were trimmed by 2 bases and 1 base, with 6 bases remaining between them. The CDR3 extends over 13 amino acids. CDR3 amino acids: CASSLMQSYEQYF. CDR3 DNA sequence: TGTGCCAGCAGTTTAATGCAGTCCTACGAGCAGTACTTC.

This sequence joins TRBV11-3 and TRBJ2-1; D is perhaps TRBD1 or TRBD2 (6 bases each). CDR3 length: 14 residues. V lost 3 bases to trimming and J lost 5 bases, with 11 bases between them. CDR1 is SGHNT, CDR2 YENEEA, per germline. The CDR3 sequence is CASSFSGANNEQFF. Written as DNA, the CDR3 is TGTGCCAGCAGCTTCTCGGGGGCCAACAATGAGCAGTTCTTC.

The rearrangement joins TRBV7-8 to TRBJ2-5; D ambiguous. Germline V gene data show CDR1 as SGHVS and CDR2 as FQNEAQ. The V end lost 6 bases, the J end lost 9 bases, and 20 bases lay between the germline ends. The CDR3 runs to 14 residues. CDR3 in amino acids: CASSYGRTLSAQYF. The CDR3 DNA follows: TGTGCCAGCAGTTACGGACGGACCCTATCGGCCCAGTACTTC.

The rearrangement links TRBV7-9 to TRBJ2-1; no definite D call. The CDR3 consists of 15 residues. Germline CDR1 SEHNR, CDR2 FQNEAQ (reference sequence). Trimming removed 5 bases from V and 3 bases from J, with 14 bases in between. CDR3 sequence: CASSPVREIYNEQFF. The CDR3 nucleotides read TGTGCCAGCAGCCCCGTTAGGGAAATCTACAATGAGCAGTTCTTC.

V usage is TRBV7-7 and J usage is TRBJ2-1, with TRBD2 matching 13 bases. The CDR3 contains 18 residues. CDR1 is SSHAT, CDR2 FNYEAQ, per germline (reference sequence). CDR3 DNA sequence: TGTGCTAGCGCCCCCCCCCGGACTAGCGGGGGTGCCTACAATGAGCAGTTCTTC. Translated, it gives CASAPPRTSGGAYNEQFF.

This clonotype showed up just a few times. The genes are TRBV12-3 or TRBV12-4 and TRBJ2-3; the D gene could be TRBD1 or TRBD2 (5 bases each). The CDR3 is 15 amino acids. With 6 bases removed from V and 0 bases from J, the gap between germline ends came to 13 bases. CDR3: CASRKADTSTDTQYF. DNA for the CDR3: TGTGCCAGCAGGAAAGCGGACACAAGCACAGATACGCAGTATTTT.

In this sample, this clonotype turned up many times. This chain uses TRBV7-2 with TRBJ1-1; possible D gene TRBD1, 5 bases. The CDR3 runs 14 residues. Trimming stripped 6 bases from V and 3 bases from J, with 14 bases between. The germline CDR1 and CDR2 sequences are SGHTA and FQGNSA. The CDR3: CASRPGPSDTEAFF. DNA for the CDR3: TGTGCCAGCAGACCGGGGCCATCAGACACTGAAGCTTTCTTT. Together with reference TRBV7-2 and TRBJ1-1, the CDR3 gives the full variable domain: GAGVSQSPSNKVTEKGKDVELRCDPISGHTALYWYRQSLGQGLEFLIYFQGNSAPDKSGLPSDRFSAERTGGSVSTLTIQRTQQEDSAVYLCASRPGPSDTEAFFGQGTRLTVV.

This clonotype was seen a few times. The chain joins TRBV20-1 to TRBJ1-6; D gene unclear. The CDR3 has 14 amino acids. The germline V and J ends were trimmed by 3 bases and 2 bases, with 8 bases remaining between them. From germline, CDR1 is DFQATT and CDR2 SNEGSKA (reference sequence). The CDR3 DNA reads as TGCAGTGCTAGGGCTGGGGCCTATAATTCACCCCTCCACTTT. Its translation: CSARAGAYNSPLHF.

This chain uses TRBV10-3 with TRBJ1-5; D unclear. Germline V CDR1 and CDR2: ENHRY, SYGVKD. V lost 0 bases and J 7 bases, leaving 13 bases between the germline ends. The CDR3 length is 15 residues. The CDR3 nucleotides read TGTGCCATCAGTGAGTCGCTTAGAGGGCACCAGCCCCAGCATTTT. It specifies CAISESLRGHQPQHF.